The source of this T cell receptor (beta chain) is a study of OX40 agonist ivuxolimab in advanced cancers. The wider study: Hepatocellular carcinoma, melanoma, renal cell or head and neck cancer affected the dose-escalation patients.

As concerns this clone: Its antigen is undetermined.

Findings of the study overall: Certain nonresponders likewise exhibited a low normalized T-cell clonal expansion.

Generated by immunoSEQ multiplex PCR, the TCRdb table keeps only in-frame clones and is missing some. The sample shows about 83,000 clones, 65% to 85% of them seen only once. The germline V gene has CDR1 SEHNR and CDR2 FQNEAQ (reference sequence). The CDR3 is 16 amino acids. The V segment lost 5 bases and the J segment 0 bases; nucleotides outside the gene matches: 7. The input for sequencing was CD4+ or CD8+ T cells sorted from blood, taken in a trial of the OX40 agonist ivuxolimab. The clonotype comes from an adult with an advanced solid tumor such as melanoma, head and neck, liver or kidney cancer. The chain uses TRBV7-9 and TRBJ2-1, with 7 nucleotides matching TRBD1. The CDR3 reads CASSTPGGPSYNEQFF. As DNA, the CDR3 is TGTGCCAGCAGCACCCCAGGGGGTCCCTCCTACAATGAGCAGTTCTTC.